The 14 T cell receptor beta chains presented below share a single source sample, sequenced in a study of T cell repertoires in cytomegalovirus infection (dated by TCRdb to between 2018 and 2021). TCRdb shows the sequencer as Illumina HiSeq 1500. The public reads were reprocessed in TCRdb via fastp at Q25 and MiXCR, keeping in-frame beta chains. Each CDR3 protein appears once, grouped with its most common genes and DNA. Recorded for this sample are around 450,000 distinct CDR3 sequences; about 33% of them occurred a single time. Around 13% of the sample is taken by the ten largest. The source material was PBMCs. The receptors originated from a human donor in good health (CMV status not recorded). Some clones in this sample may be carry-over from other donors' samples.

V usage is TRBV19 and J usage is TRBJ2-1, with D possibly TRBD2 on 5 matching bases. CDR1 is LNHDA, CDR2 SQIVND, per germline (reference sequence). This CDR3 has 14 amino acids. V was clipped by 4 bases and J by 12 bases, with 19 bases between them. CDR3: CASSKNGVGSRQFF. The CDR3 bases are TGTGCCAGTAGTAAAAACGGGGTCGGCTCCAGGCAGTTCTTC.

The chain links TRBV5-1 to TRBJ2-1, with D possibly TRBD2 on 5 matching bases. The germline CDR1 and CDR2 sequences are SGHRS and YFSETQ. The V end lost 1 base, the J end lost 3 bases, and 17 bases lay between the germline ends. The CDR3 contains 17 residues. The CDR3 spells CASSLFGKGVGYNEQFF. CDR3 sequence (DNA): TGCGCCAGCAGCTTGTTCGGGAAGGGAGTGGGCTACAATGAGCAGTTCTTC. The whole variable domain, remainder taken from reference TRBV5-1 and TRBJ2-1, is KAGVTQTPRYLIKTRGQQVTLSCSPISGHRSVSWYQQTPGQGLQFLFEYFSETQRNKGNFPGRFSGRQFSNSRSEMNVSTLELGDSALYLCASSLFGKGVGYNEQFFGPGTRLTVL.

The table lists this clonotype with a few counts. This chain joins TRBV6-1 and TRBJ2-3, with TRBD1 identical over 10 bases. Germline CDR1 reads MNHNS; CDR2 reads SASEGT. V trimming: 1 base; J trimming: 3 bases; junction bases outside the gene matches: 1. The CDR3 spans 15 residues. In DNA form, the CDR3 reads TGTGCCAGCAGTGAAGGACAGGGGGCAACAGATACGCAGTATTTT. It is translated as CASSEGQGATDTQYF.

This clonotype was detected many times. This chain uses TRBV11-1 with TRBJ2-6; D may be TRBD1 or TRBD2 (5 bases each). Trimming cost V 5 bases and J 0 bases, with 17 bases left between them. The CDR3 consists of 18 residues. Germline CDR1 and CDR2: SGHAT and FQDESV (reference sequence). The DNA of the CDR3 is TGTGCCAGCAGCGAGGTAGGGACGGATTTCTCTGGGGCCAACGTCCTGACTTTC. Its translation is CASSEVGTDFSGANVLTF.

This clonotype was counted at least ten times. The gene calls are TRBV7-2 and TRBJ2-7, with a possible D match to TRBD1 (6 bases). The V end lost 5 bases, the J end lost 2 bases, and 16 bases lay between the germline ends. CDR3 length equals 15 residues. Germline values: CDR1 SGHTA, CDR2 FQGNSA. The CDR3: CASSPEADSAYEQYF. DNA for the CDR3: TGTGCCAGCAGCCCTGAAGCGGACAGCGCCTACGAGCAGTACTTC.

The chain couples TRBV4-1 to TRBJ2-3, with D possibly matching TRBD2 (6 bases). CDR3 length: 16 amino acids. V lost 0 bases, J lost 11 bases, and 21 bases lay in between. Germline assignment: CDR1 MGHRA and CDR2 YSYEKL. CDR3 residues: CASSQDKRTTFTGQYF. CDR3 nucleotide sequence: TGCGCCAGCAGCCAAGATAAGCGGACTACATTTACGGGGCAGTATTTT.

V is TRBV19 and J is TRBJ1-4; no definite D call. Germline CDR1 and CDR2: LNHDA and SQIVND (reference sequence). V dropped 7 bases and J dropped 0 bases, with 9 bases sitting between them. The CDR3 runs 14 residues. CDR3 sequence reads: CASKDGATNEKLFF. The CDR3 region has the DNA TGTGCCAGTAAGGACGGAGCAACTAATGAAAAACTGTTTTTT.

In this sample, this clonotype turned up once. This clone may be a read error of a much larger clone one base away. The J gene is TRBJ1-4, the V gene TRBV7-8; 8 bases agree with TRBD1. Per the germline V gene, CDR1 is SGHVS and CDR2 is FQNEAQ. This CDR3 has 14 residues. The CDR3 sequence: CASSLGQGKENLFF. CDR3 nucleotide sequence: TGTGCCAGCAGCCTAGGACAGGGCAAGGAAAACCTGTTTTTT.

This clonotype turned up a few times. The V call is TRBV6-1, the J call TRBJ2-7; 9 bases agree with TRBD2. The CDR3 spans 18 residues. The V segment lost 5 bases and the J segment 2 bases; nucleotides outside the gene matches: 16. Germline values: CDR1 MNHNS, CDR2 SASEGT. The CDR3 loop reads CASSQPGPSGASPYEQYF. The DNA of the CDR3 is TGTGCCAGCAGTCAACCTGGGCCTAGCGGGGCATCCCCCTACGAGCAGTACTTC.

This chain connects TRBV18 to TRBJ2-1; TRBD1 or TRBD2 may be the D gene (5 bases each). The germline V and J ends were trimmed by 1 base and 0 bases, with 16 bases remaining between them. CDR1 is KGHSH, CDR2 LQKENI, per germline. This CDR3 comprises 18 residues. CDR3 nucleotide sequence: TGTGCCAGCTCACCACGCCCCAGGGACGTCCGCTCCTACAATGAGCAGTTCTTC. This codes for CASSPRPRDVRSYNEQFF.

The chain carries TRBV28 and TRBJ2-5; 9 nucleotides match TRBD2. Per germline, CDR1 MDHEN and CDR2 SYDVKM. J was trimmed by 4 bases and V by 2 bases; bases with no gene match: 11. This CDR3 has 17 residues. CDR3 in amino acids: CASSLISSGGPGETQYF. CDR3 DNA sequence: TGTGCCAGCAGTTTAATAAGTAGCGGGGGCCCCGGAGAGACCCAGTACTTC.

J is TRBJ1-1 and V is TRBV4-3; 8 bases agree with TRBD1. With 3 bases clipped from V and 7 bases from J, the junction kept 7 bases outside the gene matches. Germline CDR1 LGHNA, CDR2 YSLEER. This CDR3 contains 14 residues. The CDR3 spells CASSHAGGQGEAFF. In DNA, the CDR3 is TGCGCCAGCAGCCACGCAGGGGGCCAGGGTGAAGCTTTCTTT.

Only a few counts were recorded for this clonotype. The rearrangement links TRBV7-3 to TRBJ2-5; no reliable D call. This CDR3 has 16 amino acids. Germline values: CDR1 SGHTA, CDR2 FQGTGA. Trimming cost V 5 bases and J 5 bases, with 21 bases left between them. The DNA of the CDR3 is TGTGCCAGCAGCCCCAACCCCCCTACCGTCGGCGAGACCCAGTACTTC. Protein product: CASSPNPPTVGETQYF.

This clonotype showed up many times. V usage is TRBV7-9 and J usage is TRBJ1-3; 7 nucleotides agree with TRBD1. Germline V lookup: CDR1 SEHNR, CDR2 FQNEAQ (reference sequence). After removal of 4 bases from V and 4 bases from J, the junction contained 4 bases not matched to a gene. The length of the CDR3 is 14 residues. In DNA form, the CDR3 reads TGTGCCAGCAGCTCAGGACAGGTCGGAAACACCATATATTTT. It yields the protein CASSSGQVGNTIYF.